A selection of T cell receptor beta chains follows, all from one sample in a study of cytotoxic CD8 clonotypes in ibrutinib-treated CLL. Produced via immunoSEQ multiplex PCR; TCRdb's table is partial and in-frame only. Of 28,000 or so clones in the sample, roughly 57% were seen once. Sequencing was performed on PBMCs, taken before ibrutinib treatment. The source of these receptors is a human donor with chronic lymphocytic leukemia. The CDR3 runs from the conserved cysteine through the conserved F or W. Fields, in order: D gene, J gene, clone size, V gene, CDR3 protein, CDR3 DNA. The D gene is left open where the match is weak. Clone sizes are given selectively: once, few, many, or a class where the clone is expanded.

d_call: -; j_call: TRBJ1-1; clone_size: -; v_call: TRBV4-1; cdr3_aa: CASSQGAPGRAEAFF; cdr3_nt: TGCGCCAGCAGCCAAGGTGCTCCCGGGCGGGCTGAAGCTTTCTTT
d_call: -; j_call: TRBJ1-2; clone_size: -; v_call: TRBV6-1; cdr3_aa: CASSEAGGANYGYTF; cdr3_nt: TGTGCCAGCAGTGAAGCTGGGGGGGCTAACTATGGCTACACCTTC
d_call: -; j_call: TRBJ2-5; clone_size: -; v_call: TRBV7-2; cdr3_aa: CASSLAPGVTQETQYF; cdr3_nt: TGTGCCAGCAGCTTAGCCCCAGGAGTAACCCAAGAGACCCAGTACTTC
d_call: TRBD1; j_call: TRBJ1-2; clone_size: -; v_call: TRBV9; cdr3_aa: CASSTIRDRYGYTF; cdr3_nt: TGTGCCAGCAGCACCATTAGGGACAGATATGGCTACACCTTC
d_call: -; j_call: TRBJ1-2; clone_size: -; v_call: TRBV19; cdr3_aa: CASSTRGGAYGYTF; cdr3_nt: TGTGCCAGTAGTACGAGGGGGGGCGCCTATGGCTACACCTTC
d_call: -; j_call: TRBJ2-5; clone_size: -; v_call: TRBV9; cdr3_aa: CASSASMETGGTQYF; cdr3_nt: TGTGCCAGCAGCGCCAGCATGGAGACCGGCGGGACCCAGTACTTC
d_call: TRBD2; j_call: TRBJ2-3; clone_size: -; v_call: TRBV15; cdr3_aa: CATSPGNQAGDTQYF; cdr3_nt: TGTGCCACCAGCCCGGGGAACCAAGCGGGGGATACGCAGTATTTT
d_call: -; j_call: TRBJ2-7; clone_size: few; v_call: TRBV27; cdr3_aa: CASSLIRDSYEQYF; cdr3_nt: TGTGCCAGCAGTTTAATCCGGGACTCCTACGAGCAGTACTTC
d_call: TRBD1; j_call: TRBJ1-4; clone_size: few; v_call: TRBV5-1; cdr3_aa: CASSPDRGGEKLFF; cdr3_nt: TGCGCCAGCAGCCCCGACAGGGGAGGAGAAAAACTGTTTTTT
d_call: TRBD2; j_call: TRBJ2-5; clone_size: few; v_call: TRBV11-2; cdr3_aa: CASSYSGGVGETQYF; cdr3_nt: TGTGCCAGCAGCTATAGCGGGGGAGTAGGAGAGACCCAGTACTTC
d_call: TRBD1; j_call: TRBJ1-1; clone_size: few; v_call: TRBV30; cdr3_aa: CAWTSGQGATEAFF; cdr3_nt: TGTGCCTGGACTTCGGGACAGGGGGCCACTGAAGCTTTCTTT
d_call: TRBD2; j_call: TRBJ2-1; clone_size: -; v_call: TRBV29-1; cdr3_aa: CSAGLAGNNEQFF; cdr3_nt: TGCAGCGCTGGACTAGCGGGAAACAATGAGCAGTTCTTC
d_call: -; j_call: TRBJ1-1; clone_size: medium-sized; v_call: TRBV28; cdr3_aa: CASSPVMNTEAFF; cdr3_nt: TGTGCCAGCAGTCCGGTCATGAACACTGAAGCTTTCTTT
d_call: TRBD1; j_call: TRBJ1-5; clone_size: -; v_call: TRBV6-1; cdr3_aa: CASSTQGNQPQHF; cdr3_nt: TGTGCCAGCAGTACACAGGGGAACCAGCCCCAGCATTTT
d_call: -; j_call: TRBJ2-5; clone_size: -; v_call: TRBV6-5; cdr3_aa: CASSYSSLNQETQYF; cdr3_nt: TGTGCCAGCAGTTACTCGTCTCTAAACCAAGAGACCCAGTACTTC
d_call: -; j_call: TRBJ2-7; clone_size: few; v_call: TRBV27; cdr3_aa: CASSPTSVYEQYF; cdr3_nt: TGTGCCAGCAGCCCTACCTCTGTCTACGAGCAGTACTTC
d_call: -; j_call: TRBJ2-1; clone_size: -; v_call: TRBV10-3; cdr3_aa: CATEGIGTISYNEQFF; cdr3_nt: TGTGCCACCGAGGGAATCGGGACAATCTCCTACAATGAGCAGTTCTTC
d_call: TRBD1; j_call: TRBJ1-5; clone_size: -; v_call: TRBV6-1; cdr3_aa: CASGGQPNQPQHF; cdr3_nt: TGTGCCAGTGGGGGACAGCCTAATCAGCCCCAGCATTTT
d_call: -; j_call: TRBJ2-1; clone_size: -; v_call: TRBV11-2; cdr3_aa: CASSLDEGEQFF; cdr3_nt: TGTGCCAGCAGCTTAGATGAAGGTGAGCAGTTCTTC
d_call: -; j_call: TRBJ2-5; clone_size: -; v_call: TRBV6-5; cdr3_aa: CASSYGQNQETQYF; cdr3_nt: TGTGCCAGCAGTTATGGGCAGAACCAAGAGACCCAGTACTTC
d_call: -; j_call: TRBJ1-3; clone_size: -; v_call: TRBV13; cdr3_aa: CASSPRAASSGNTIYF; cdr3_nt: TGTGCCAGCTCCCCTAGGGCTGCAAGCTCTGGAAACACCATATATTTT
d_call: TRBD2; j_call: TRBJ2-1; clone_size: few; v_call: TRBV6-4; cdr3_aa: CASSDRGLAGENEQFF; cdr3_nt: TGTGCCAGCAGTGATAGGGGACTAGCGGGAGAGAATGAGCAGTTCTTC
d_call: -; j_call: TRBJ1-5; clone_size: -; v_call: TRBV27; cdr3_aa: CASSPLRGGQSNQPQHF; cdr3_nt: TGTGCCAGCAGTCCCCTGAGGGGGGGACAAAGCAATCAGCCCCAGCATTTT
d_call: -; j_call: TRBJ2-2; clone_size: -; v_call: TRBV6-5; cdr3_aa: CASSFRLGGDGELFF; cdr3_nt: TGTGCCAGCAGTTTTCGCTTGGGCGGGGACGGGGAGCTGTTTTTT
d_call: TRBD1; j_call: TRBJ1-1; clone_size: once; v_call: TRBV4-2; cdr3_aa: CASSQNRGLAFF; cdr3_nt: TGTGCCAGCAGCCAGAACAGGGGGCTTGCTTTCTTT
d_call: -; j_call: TRBJ2-5; clone_size: few; v_call: TRBV6-1; cdr3_aa: CASSELDQRGTQYF; cdr3_nt: TGTGCCAGCAGTGAGCTGGATCAGAGGGGGACCCAGTACTTC